The entry below describes one TCR beta chain. Between the trimmed V and J ends, which lost 0 bases and 10 bases, there was a span of 15 bases. CDR1 is SGHTA, CDR2 FQGNSA, per germline. The length of the CDR3 is 14 residues. These data belong to a study of cytotoxic CD8 clonotypes in ibrutinib-treated CLL. Here immunoSEQ multiplex PCR was the method, and the copy in TCRdb shows in-frame clones only, minus some. The sample holds about 120,000 clones, approximately 83% seen once. This sequence was found in a human donor with chronic lymphocytic leukemia. This specimen consisted of PBMCs, obtained after 24 months of ibrutinib treatment. This sequence joins TRBV7-2 and TRBJ1-1; tentative D call: TRBD1 (5 bases). This CDR3 is CASSLAQGSSLAFF. CDR3 nucleotides: TGTGCCAGCAGCTTAGCGCAGGGTAGCTCATTAGCTTTCTTT.